The entry below gives a single TCR beta chain sequence along with its context. CDR1 and CDR2 from the germline V gene are SGHAT and FQNNGV. This CDR3 contains 19 residues. The trim removed 6 bases at V and 4 bases at J, leaving 20 bases unmatched. These data come from a study of blood T cell repertoires in COVID-19. Study-wide context: PBMCs, B-cell-depleted T cells, or T cells were the source of the cDNA or gDNA that made up the material.

TCRdb keeps only in-frame clones here, not all; method: immunoSEQ multiplex PCR. The top ten hold roughly a tenth of the sample, which has roughly 300,000 clones, 85% to 90% seen once. Enrollees, about 18 to 89 years old, lived in about two dozen US areas. V usage is TRBV11-2 and J usage is TRBJ2-3; TRBD2 matches at 9 bases. This receptor was identified in a woman between 18 and 29 years old who had recovered from COVID-19. Source material: PBMCs or T cells enriched from blood (not recorded which). CDR3 nucleotide sequence: TGTGCCAGCAGAACAATCCCCAAGCAGCGGGGGGTCACACCAGATACGCAGTATTTT. Amino acid sequence: CASRTIPKQRGVTPDTQYF.